This T cell receptor (beta chain) appears in the sequencing data of a study of cytomegalovirus exposure and HLA in healthy donors. Primers: 60 Vbeta forward and 13 Jbeta reverse. Generated by immunoSEQ multiplex PCR, the TCRdb table keeps only in-frame clones and is missing some. Altogether about 130,000 clones are present, approximately 8.9% being singletons, with the ten largest covering more than 6.5%. This clone was counted between two and nine times. Antigen: not known. Study-level findings and limits: A later analysis showed TCR association rates differing by HLA locus, peaking at DRB1 and lowest at HLA-C. Later on, a genetic analysis was performed. It linked a missense variant in DCLRE1C with V- and J-gene trimming of TCR beta.

The sample consisted of PBMCs. The TCR sequence derives from a woman in her 40s in good health and CMV-seropositive.

CDR3 sequence: CASSLVPGTLHF. The CDR3 DNA is TGTGCCAGCAGCTTAGTGCCCGGGACCCTCCACTTT. V usage is TRBV7-9 and J usage is TRBJ1-6; D is uncertain. V dropped 1 base and J dropped 14 bases, with 9 bases sitting between them. This CDR3 is 12 amino acids long. The germline V gene encodes CDR1 SEHNR and CDR2 FQNEAQ (reference sequence).